These 29 T cell receptor beta chains originate from one sample sequenced in a study of blood T cell repertoires in COVID-19. The repertoire was sequenced with immunoSEQ multiplex PCR; TCRdb's copy has only in-frame clones and lacks some. The sample records about 280,000 clones, over 75% being singletons. Sequencing was carried out using peripheral blood. Receptors were obtained from a human donor in a cohort sampled during active COVID-19.

The chain carries TRBV2 and TRBJ1-2; the D gene is possibly TRBD1 (5 bases). Germline CDR1 is SNHLY and CDR2 is FYNNEI. The germline V and J ends were trimmed by 1 base and 4 bases, with 7 bases remaining between them. The CDR3 spans 13 residues. This CDR3 is CASSEGGGYGYTF. The CDR3 bases are TGTGCCAGCAGTGAAGGGGGGGGCTATGGCTACACCTTC.

The chain uses TRBV9 and TRBJ2-3, with a possible D match to TRBD2 (6 bases). Germline V lookup: CDR1 SGDLS, CDR2 YYNGEE. V was clipped by 0 bases and J by 8 bases, with 19 bases between them. This CDR3 has 16 amino acids. The CDR3 is CASSVVGSGRQVTQYF. CDR3 DNA sequence: TGTGCCAGCAGCGTAGTCGGGAGCGGTCGGCAGGTTACGCAGTATTTT.

This clone has a handful of counts. The chain links TRBV6-1 to TRBJ1-5; D possibly corresponds to TRBD1 (5 bases). The V gene lost 3 bases and the J gene lost 3 bases, with 6 bases spanning the gap. In germline, CDR1 is MNHNS, CDR2 SASEGT. This CDR3 contains 13 residues. CDR3 sequence reads: CASSETDNQPQHF. The CDR3 DNA is TGTGCCAGCAGTGAGACAGACAATCAGCCCCAGCATTTT.

V usage is TRBV27 and J usage is TRBJ1-2; D remains unclear. CDR3 length equals 13 residues. The V gene lost 7 bases and the J gene lost 8 bases, with 17 bases spanning the gap. Germline CDR1 reads MNHEY; CDR2 reads SMNVEV (reference sequence). The CDR3 nucleotides read TGTGCCAGCAAGGCTTTGCAGGATCAAGGCTACACCTTC. Protein: CASKALQDQGYTF.

Only a few counts were recorded for this clone. The chain has TRBV7-6 and TRBJ2-3; 8 nucleotides match TRBD1. The CDR3 has 15 amino acids. Germline CDR1 SGHVS, CDR2 FNYEAQ. The V segment lost 4 bases and the J segment 1 base; nucleotides outside the gene matches: 4. CDR3 in amino acids: CASSSNRGGTDTQYF. CDR3 sequence (DNA): TGTGCCAGCAGCTCGAACAGGGGGGGCACAGATACGCAGTATTTT.

The rearrangement joins TRBV24-1 to TRBJ2-3; 7 bases are shared with TRBD1. The CDR3 totals 18 residues. In germline, CDR1 is KGHDR, CDR2 SFDVKD. V gave up 3 bases and J gave up 1 base; unmatched junction bases: 12. The CDR3 loop reads CATSDPNTRTGGTDTQYF. The DNA for the CDR3 is TGTGCCACCAGTGATCCGAACACGAGGACAGGAGGCACAGATACGCAGTATTTT.

A word on this clone: Other DNA sequences in the sample encode the same CDR3. V usage is TRBV7-2 and J usage is TRBJ1-2; possibly TRBD1 for D (5 bases). Per germline, CDR1 SGHTA and CDR2 FQGNSA. Trimming left V 3 bases short and J 4 bases short, with 6 bases between. This CDR3 is 12 amino acids long. CDR3 amino acids: CASSLGGYGYTF. CDR3 in DNA: TGTGCCAGCAGCTTGGGGGGCTATGGCTACACCTTC.

This chain connects TRBV7-9 to TRBJ1-6; D perhaps matches TRBD1 (6 bases). Trimming took 9 bases from V and 7 from J, leaving 19 bases between them. The CDR3 is 15 amino acids. Germline-derived CDR1 and CDR2 are SEHNR and FQNEAQ (reference sequence). The DNA of the CDR3 is TGTGCCAGTACCAAAGTGGACAGCCTAAATTCACCCCTCCACTTT. Protein sequence: CASTKVDSLNSPLHF.

The rearrangement uses TRBV3-1 (or the pseudogene TRBV3-2) and TRBJ2-2; the match to TRBD1 covers 8 bases. The V gene end was trimmed by 4 bases and the J gene end by 3 bases; junction bases not matched to a gene: 10. This CDR3 spans 17 amino acids. Germline assignment: CDR1 LGHDT and CDR2 YNNKEL (reference sequence). CDR3 coding DNA: TGTGCCAGCAGCCTCTTTGACAGGGGTGGGTACACCGGGGAGCTGTTTTTT. This codes for CASSLFDRGGYTGELFF.

This clone showed up just once. The V gene is TRBV7-2, the J gene TRBJ2-7, with D possibly being TRBD1 (7 bases). CDR1 is SGHTA, CDR2 FQGNSA, per germline. V was cut by 9 bases and J by 4 bases, with 25 bases left in between. The CDR3 has 16 amino acids. The CDR3 reads CASLRGPGSGTYEQYF. CDR3 sequence (DNA): TGTGCCAGTCTTAGGGGGCCAGGATCGGGGACTTACGAGCAGTACTTC.

The chain joins TRBV19 to TRBJ2-3; D is perhaps TRBD2 (6 bases). Germline CDR1 and CDR2: LNHDA and SQIVND (reference sequence). V lost 7 bases and J 3 bases, leaving 17 bases between the germline ends. The CDR3 totals 15 residues. This CDR3 is CASTPRGGKTDTQYF. The CDR3 DNA reads as TGTGCCAGTACCCCCCGGGGCGGGAAGACAGATACGCAGTATTTT.

The genes are TRBV10-3 and TRBJ2-7; 12 bases align to TRBD2. Germline assignment: CDR1 ENHRY and CDR2 SYGVKD. V gave up 10 bases and J gave up 6 bases; unmatched junction bases: 10. This CDR3 spans 14 amino acids. The CDR3 coding sequence is TGTGCCACCCAGAGACTAGCGGGAGAGGTCGAGCAGTACTTC. This encodes CATQRLAGEVEQYF.

The rearrangement joins TRBV5-1 to TRBJ2-5; TRBD2 matches 10 bases. Germline lookup yields CDR1 SGHRS and CDR2 YFSETQ. This CDR3 region has 15 residues. V was clipped by 0 bases and J by 4 bases; unmatched bases: 3. The CDR3 DNA reads as TGCGCCAGCAGCTTGGCCGCTAGCGGGAGAGAGACCCAGTACTTC. Its translation is CASSLAASGRETQYF.

This chain's CDR3 is CASSKGRPQGACGYTF. Here the CDR3 DNA reads TGTGCCAGCAGCAAAGGGAGGCCACAGGGGGCCTGTGGCTACACCTTC. The chain joins TRBV21-1 to TRBJ1-2; no check of the table's D call, TRBD1, against the DNA was made. TRBV21-1 is annotated as a pseudogene. The CDR3 is made up of 16 amino acids.

This clone was observed a handful of times. This sequence joins TRBV18 and TRBJ1-6, with TRBD1 identical over 9 bases. This CDR3 contains 16 residues. V lost 0 bases to trimming and J lost 7 bases; unmatched junction nucleotides: 4. Germline loops: CDR1 KGHSH, CDR2 LQKENI. In DNA, the CDR3 is TGTGCCAGCTCACCACCTCAGGGACAGGGCAATTCACCCCTCCACTTT. Protein sequence: CASSPPQGQGNSPLHF.

This sequence joins TRBV7-2 and TRBJ2-6, with a tentative D call TRBD1 (6 bases). The V gene lost 2 bases and the J gene lost 1 base, with 9 bases spanning the gap. CDR1 and CDR2 from the germline V gene are SGHTA and FQGNSA. The CDR3 totals 16 residues. The CDR3 protein is CASSLSGTSGANVLTF. DNA for the CDR3: TGTGCCAGCAGCTTATCCGGGACATCTGGGGCCAACGTCCTGACTTTC.

This clone was picked up one time. The chain couples TRBV19 to TRBJ2-7; D might be TRBD1 (5 bases). Germline assignment: CDR1 LNHDA and CDR2 SQIVND (reference sequence). The CDR3 totals 14 residues. Deletions cut 5 bases from V and 7 bases from J, with 18 bases between. The CDR3 is CASSVRTGPGEQYF. Written as DNA, the CDR3 is TGTGCCAGTAGTGTTAGGACGGGCCCAGGGGAGCAGTACTTC.

The CDR3 loop is CASKPTGGIETQYF. The CDR3 DNA reads TGTGCCAGTAAACCCACAGGGGGCATAGAGACCCAGTACTTC. This chain joins TRBV19 and TRBJ2-5; TRBD1 agrees at 9 bases. This CDR3 comprises 14 residues. Germline CDR1 LNHDA, CDR2 SQIVND (reference sequence). V shed 7 bases, J shed 4 bases, and the junction held 7 bases outside the gene matches.

The rearrangement uses TRBV12-3 or TRBV12-4 and TRBJ1-1; D unresolved. Trimming removed 3 bases from V and 1 base from J, with 6 bases in between. The CDR3 covers 13 residues. The CDR3 loop reads CASSLQQNTEAFF. Written as DNA, the CDR3 is TGTGCCAGCAGTTTGCAACAGAACACTGAAGCTTTCTTT.

V and J are TRBV11-2 and TRBJ1-3; the D is unclear. The CDR3 totals 12 residues. Germline lookup yields CDR1 SGHAT and CDR2 FQNNGV. Trimming removed 3 bases at V and 4 bases at J, with 4 bases between. The CDR3 protein is CASSFVGNTIYF. The DNA for the CDR3 is TGTGCCAGCAGCTTCGTCGGAAACACCATATATTTT.

V is TRBV7-9 and J is TRBJ2-5; D gene uncertain. This CDR3 region has 12 residues. Between the trimmed V and J ends, which lost 2 bases and 4 bases, there was a span of 5 bases. Germline V CDR1 and CDR2: SEHNR, FQNEAQ (reference sequence). CDR3 in amino acids: CASSLWLETQYF. Written as DNA, the CDR3 is TGTGCCAGCAGCTTATGGCTAGAGACCCAGTACTTC.

The rearrangement links TRBV4-3 to TRBJ2-4; D call uncertain. The CDR3 is made up of 16 amino acids. The germline CDR1 and CDR2 sequences are LGHNA and YSLEER. V lost 0 bases and J 6 bases, leaving 15 bases between the germline ends. The CDR3: CASSQDPRGIGNIQYF. DNA for the CDR3: TGCGCCAGCAGCCAAGATCCCCGAGGAATTGGAAACATTCAGTACTTC.

V and J are TRBV18 and TRBJ1-4; TRBD1 is a possible D gene (5 bases). Trimming stripped 6 bases from V and 5 bases from J, with 13 bases between. Germline CDR1 is KGHSH and CDR2 is LQKENI. The CDR3 has 14 residues. CDR3 sequence: CASSPQKGNEKLFF. The CDR3 DNA reads TGTGCCAGCTCCCCCCAGAAGGGGAATGAAAAACTGTTTTTT.

This chain uses TRBV9 with TRBJ1-2, with a tentative D call TRBD1 (5 bases). The CDR3 sequence is 13 residues long. Germline-derived CDR1 and CDR2 are SGDLS and YYNGEE. The V end lost 4 bases, the J end lost 8 bases, and 15 bases lay between the germline ends. The CDR3 reads CASSPEGGVGYTF. DNA of the CDR3: TGTGCCAGCAGCCCCGAGGGAGGGGTCGGCTACACCTTC.

The rearrangement links TRBV28 to TRBJ2-1, with D possibly matching TRBD2 (6 bases). Trimming stripped 2 bases from V and 0 bases from J, with 11 bases between. CDR1 and CDR2 (germline): MDHEN, SYDVKM. CDR3 length equals 16 residues. The CDR3 spells CASSLPSANSYNEQFF. DNA for the CDR3: TGTGCCAGCAGTTTACCTAGCGCCAACTCCTACAATGAGCAGTTCTTC.

The chain is built from TRBV4-1 and TRBJ2-2, with D possibly TRBD2 on 6 matching bases. Trimming shortened V by 5 bases and J by 1 base, and 14 bases separated the two germline ends. Germline lookup yields CDR1 MGHRA and CDR2 YSYEKL. The CDR3 totals 16 residues. This CDR3 reads CASSWAEGRNTGELFF. The CDR3 bases are TGCGCCAGCAGCTGGGCGGAGGGGCGGAACACCGGGGAGCTGTTTTTT.

The table lists this clone with a count of one. This chain uses TRBV18 with TRBJ2-3; D may be TRBD2 (6 bases). Germline CDR1 reads KGHSH; CDR2 reads LQKENI. V lost 3 bases to trimming and J lost 11 bases, with 15 bases between them. The CDR3 covers 13 residues. In DNA form, the CDR3 reads TGTGCCAGCTCACCGGGAGGTTCGATTGGGCAGTATTTT. Its protein is CASSPGGSIGQYF. The full variable domain, in which reference TRBV18 and TRBJ2-3 provide the parts outside the CDR3, is NAGVMQNPRHLVRRRGQEARLRCSPMKGHSHVYWYRQLPEEGLKFMVYLQKENIIDESGMPKERFSAEFPKEGPSILRIQQVVRGDSAAYFCASSPGGSIGQYFGPGTRLTVL.

The DNA of the CDR3 is TGTGCCAGCAGCGGCTCGCGGAGGAGGAAACCACCCCTCCACTTT. Its protein is CASSGSRRRKPPLHF. J is TRBJ1-6 and V is TRBV7-7, with D unclear. The CDR3 loop spans 15 amino acids. CDR1 is SSHAT, CDR2 FNYEAQ, per germline (reference sequence). Between the trimmed V and J ends, which lost 5 bases and 11 bases, there was a span of 19 bases.

CDR3 sequence: CASSSSRAGGETQYF. The CDR3 nucleotides are TGCGCCAGCAGCTCCTCCCGCGCGGGGGGTGAGACCCAGTACTTC. The chain recombines TRBV5-1 with TRBJ2-5, with 8 bases aligning to TRBD2. The CDR3 is 15 residues long. Germline CDR1 reads SGHRS; CDR2 reads YFSETQ. Germline trimming cut 3 bases from V and 5 bases from J; bases unmatched to any gene: 9.